The rows below give T cell receptor beta chains drawn from one sample of a study of control samples from healthy donors and cancer patients. Sequencing used immunoSEQ multiplex PCR; TCRdb keeps in-frame clones, though not all of them. Here the sample spans 70,000 to 95,000 clones, 90% to 95% being singletons. The sample taken for sequencing was PBMCs. The source of these receptors is a middle-aged woman with lung cancer. The CDR3 runs from the conserved cysteine through the conserved F or W. D genes are given only for firm matches. Expanded clones are given a class, and other clones once, few, many or no size at all.

cdr3_nt: TGTGCCAGCAGTTTCCGGACAGCGAACTTACGTGGGCAGTACTTC
cdr3_aa: CASSFRTANLRGQYF
v_call: TRBV28
d_call: NA
clone_size: NA
j_call: TRBJ2-7

cdr3_nt: TGTGCCAGCGGGCGCTTCACAGGGAGTGGGGCCAACGTCCTGACTTTC
cdr3_aa: CASGRFTGSGANVLTF
v_call: TRBV2
d_call: NA
clone_size: NA
j_call: TRBJ2-6

cdr3_nt: TGCGCCAGCAGCTTGCTTTTCCTCCTGGGCGGTTCACCCCTCCACTTT
cdr3_aa: CASSLLFLLGGSPLHF
v_call: TRBV5-1
d_call: NA
clone_size: NA
j_call: TRBJ1-6

cdr3_nt: TGTGCCAGCAGCCCGATCGGGGTGCCCTCCTACAATGAGCAGTTCTTC
cdr3_aa: CASSPIGVPSYNEQFF
v_call: TRBV7-2
d_call: NA
clone_size: NA
j_call: TRBJ2-1

cdr3_nt: TGTGCCAGTAGGGCGGACAGGGGAACGTTACGGAATCAGCCCCAGCATTTT
cdr3_aa: CASRADRGTLRNQPQHF
v_call: TRBV19
d_call: TRBD1
clone_size: NA
j_call: TRBJ1-5

cdr3_nt: TGTGCCAGCAGTGAATGGACAGCGTACAATGAGCAGTTCTTC
cdr3_aa: CASSEWTAYNEQFF
v_call: TRBV25-1
d_call: NA
clone_size: NA
j_call: TRBJ2-1

cdr3_nt: TGCGCCAGCAGCCAAGTAGACAGGTTCAATCAGCCCCAGCATTTT
cdr3_aa: CASSQVDRFNQPQHF
v_call: TRBV4-1
d_call: NA
clone_size: once
j_call: TRBJ1-5

cdr3_nt: TGTGCCAGCGGGAGGACAGAGAACACTGAAGCTTTCTTT
cdr3_aa: CASGRTENTEAFF
v_call: TRBV6-5
d_call: NA
clone_size: NA
j_call: TRBJ1-1

cdr3_nt: TGCGCCAGCAGCTTGGGTACAGGGGAGGGGGAAAAACTGTTTTTT
cdr3_aa: CASSLGTGEGEKLFF
v_call: TRBV5-1
d_call: TRBD1
clone_size: NA
j_call: TRBJ1-4

cdr3_nt: TGTGCCAGCAGTCCCCCCACGGCGGGCCGGACCCCCTATGGCTACACCTTC
cdr3_aa: CASSPPTAGRTPYGYTF
v_call: TRBV6-6
d_call: NA
clone_size: NA
j_call: TRBJ1-2

cdr3_nt: TGTGCCAGCAGCTTAGTTGGCCCCCGTCACATTCAGTACTTC
cdr3_aa: CASSLVGPRHIQYF
v_call: TRBV11-2
d_call: NA
clone_size: NA
j_call: TRBJ2-4

cdr3_nt: TGTGCCAGCAGCCATTTACAGGGGAACACTGAAGCTTTCTTT
cdr3_aa: CASSHLQGNTEAFF
v_call: TRBV3-1/TRBV3-2
d_call: NA
clone_size: once
j_call: TRBJ1-1

cdr3_nt: TGTGCCAGCAGCGTACGCATAGCGGGGGGGCACAATGAGCAGTTCTTC
cdr3_aa: CASSVRIAGGHNEQFF
v_call: TRBV9
d_call: TRBD2
clone_size: NA
j_call: TRBJ2-1

cdr3_nt: TGTGCCAGTAGTATAGGTCTAAGGGGGCAGGAGCTTTATCAGCCCCAGCATTTT
cdr3_aa: CASSIGLRGQELYQPQHF
v_call: TRBV19
d_call: TRBD1
clone_size: NA
j_call: TRBJ1-5

cdr3_nt: TGTGCCACCAGTGATTCCGGGACAGTGAACCCCGGGGAGCTGTTTTTT
cdr3_aa: CATSDSGTVNPGELFF
v_call: TRBV24-1
d_call: TRBD1
clone_size: NA
j_call: TRBJ2-2

cdr3_nt: TGTGCCAGCAGTTGGGGACTAGGGACTTATGAGCAGTTCTTC
cdr3_aa: CASSWGLGTYEQFF
v_call: TRBV6-5
d_call: TRBD2
clone_size: few
j_call: TRBJ2-1

cdr3_nt: TGTGCCAGCAGCCAAGTATCCGAGGGCACTGAAGCTTTCTTT
cdr3_aa: CASSQVSEGTEAFF
v_call: TRBV14
d_call: NA
clone_size: NA
j_call: TRBJ1-1

cdr3_nt: TGTGCCAGCAGTCGGGATGTCAGCTCTGGAAACACCATATATTTT
cdr3_aa: CASSRDVSSGNTIYF
v_call: TRBV25-1
d_call: NA
clone_size: NA
j_call: TRBJ1-3

cdr3_nt: TGTGCCAGCAGCTTTTTTACCGGGGAGCTGTTTTTT
cdr3_aa: CASSFFTGELFF
v_call: TRBV5-8
d_call: NA
clone_size: NA
j_call: TRBJ2-2

cdr3_nt: TGTGCCAGCAGCCAGGGGGGGCTGGGCGCTTTCTTT
cdr3_aa: CASSQGGLGAFF
v_call: TRBV3-1/TRBV3-2
d_call: NA
clone_size: NA
j_call: TRBJ1-1

cdr3_nt: TGCGCCAGCAGCCTGGGACAGGGGGCCGAGGGCTACACCTTC
cdr3_aa: CASSLGQGAEGYTF
v_call: TRBV5-1
d_call: TRBD1
clone_size: NA
j_call: TRBJ1-2

cdr3_nt: TGTGCCAGCAGCTCGGCTACACAGGGACGCTATGGCTACACCTTC
cdr3_aa: CASSSATQGRYGYTF
v_call: TRBV11-3
d_call: NA
clone_size: NA
j_call: TRBJ1-2

cdr3_nt: TGTGCCAGTAGTGCAACTAGCGGGGTGACCGGGGAGCTGTTTTTT
cdr3_aa: CASSATSGVTGELFF
v_call: TRBV19
d_call: TRBD2
clone_size: NA
j_call: TRBJ2-2

cdr3_nt: TGTGCCAGCAAACAGGGCCCCGCAACTAATGAAAAACTGTTTTTT
cdr3_aa: CASKQGPATNEKLFF
v_call: TRBV6-6
d_call: NA
clone_size: NA
j_call: TRBJ1-4

cdr3_nt: TGTGCCAGCAGCCTGGACAGGCCGAACACCGGGGAGCTGTTTTTT
cdr3_aa: CASSLDRPNTGELFF
v_call: TRBV5-4
d_call: TRBD1
clone_size: NA
j_call: TRBJ2-2

cdr3_nt: TGTGCCAGCAGCCAGATACAGGGGAACACTGAAGCTTTCTTT
cdr3_aa: CASSQIQGNTEAFF
v_call: TRBV3-1/TRBV3-2
d_call: NA
clone_size: NA
j_call: TRBJ1-1

cdr3_nt: TGTGCCAGCAGCACGAACCACCCAAACGGAGGAAACTATGGCTACACCTTC
cdr3_aa: CASSTNHPNGGNYGYTF
v_call: TRBV7-9
d_call: NA
clone_size: NA
j_call: TRBJ1-2

cdr3_nt: TGTGCCAGTGCCGGGACAGGGGTCCGGAGCTACACCTTC
cdr3_aa: CASAGTGVRSYTF
v_call: TRBV27
d_call: TRBD1
clone_size: NA
j_call: TRBJ1-2

cdr3_nt: TGTGCCAGCAGCCAAACGGACACTGAAGCTTTCTTT
cdr3_aa: CASSQTDTEAFF
v_call: TRBV5-4
d_call: NA
clone_size: NA
j_call: TRBJ1-1

cdr3_nt: TGTGCCAGCAGCCCCGAGAACCTGAAAGGGGCGGGAGAGACCCAGTACTTC
cdr3_aa: CASSPENLKGAGETQYF
v_call: TRBV6-2/TRBV6-3
d_call: NA
clone_size: NA
j_call: TRBJ2-5

cdr3_nt: TGTGCCAGCAGCTTACTTCTCGGGTCAACAGATACGCAGTATTTT
cdr3_aa: CASSLLLGSTDTQYF
v_call: TRBV5-4
d_call: NA
clone_size: NA
j_call: TRBJ2-3

cdr3_nt: TGTGCCAGCAGTGAAGCGCTCTGGGTATCTGGAAACACCATATATTTT
cdr3_aa: CASSEALWVSGNTIYF
v_call: TRBV6-1
d_call: NA
clone_size: NA
j_call: TRBJ1-3

cdr3_nt: TGTGCCAGCAGTGACAGGGCGAACACTGAAGCTTTCTTT
cdr3_aa: CASSDRANTEAFF
v_call: TRBV2
d_call: NA
clone_size: NA
j_call: TRBJ1-1

cdr3_nt: TGTGCCAGCAGTCCAAGAAACACCGGGGAGCTGTTTTTT
cdr3_aa: CASSPRNTGELFF
v_call: TRBV28
d_call: NA
clone_size: few
j_call: TRBJ2-2

cdr3_nt: TGTGCCAGCAGAGACTCACTGACCTACGAGCAGTACTTC
cdr3_aa: CASRDSLTYEQYF
v_call: TRBV11-3
d_call: NA
clone_size: NA
j_call: TRBJ2-7

cdr3_nt: TGTGCCAGTAACAGGGGCCCAACCTACGAGCAGTACTTC
cdr3_aa: CASNRGPTYEQYF
v_call: TRBV19
d_call: TRBD1
clone_size: few
j_call: TRBJ2-7

cdr3_nt: TGTGCCAGCAGCCCTGGCTCCTCGGGAGAGACCCAGTACTTC
cdr3_aa: CASSPGSSGETQYF
v_call: TRBV7-2
d_call: NA
clone_size: NA
j_call: TRBJ2-5

cdr3_nt: TGTGCCACCAGTGTGGGACATAGCTATGAGCAGTTCTTC
cdr3_aa: CATSVGHSYEQFF
v_call: TRBV24-1
d_call: NA
clone_size: NA
j_call: TRBJ2-1

cdr3_nt: TGCGCCAGCAGCCAAGACTCGGCAGGGAATTCACCCCTCCACTTT
cdr3_aa: CASSQDSAGNSPLHF
v_call: TRBV4-1
d_call: NA
clone_size: NA
j_call: TRBJ1-6

cdr3_nt: TGTGCCAGCAGCGATAGCGGGGGGGCCGTAGGTGAGCAGTTCTTC
cdr3_aa: CASSDSGGAVGEQFF
v_call: TRBV9
d_call: TRBD2
clone_size: once
j_call: TRBJ2-1

cdr3_nt: TGTGCCAGCAGCTTACGGGGGCGGAACACTGAAGCTTTCTTT
cdr3_aa: CASSLRGRNTEAFF
v_call: TRBV7-3
d_call: NA
clone_size: NA
j_call: TRBJ1-1

cdr3_nt: TGTGCCAGCACAGGGTCAGCCCTCTCCGATTATAGCAATCAGCCCCAGCATTTT
cdr3_aa: CASTGSALSDYSNQPQHF
v_call: TRBV28
d_call: NA
clone_size: NA
j_call: TRBJ1-5

cdr3_nt: TGCGCCAGCAGCTTTACCCTGGGTCAGGTAAACACCGGGGAGCTGTTTTTT
cdr3_aa: CASSFTLGQVNTGELFF
v_call: TRBV5-1
d_call: NA
clone_size: once
j_call: TRBJ2-2

cdr3_nt: TGTGCCAGCAGCCAAATCGGCGGGGGGCCGGGATTTAGGCGAGAGACCCAGTACTTC
cdr3_aa: CASSQIGGGPGFRRETQYF
v_call: TRBV14
d_call: TRBD2
clone_size: NA
j_call: TRBJ2-5

cdr3_nt: TGTGCCAGTAGTATTGGAACAGGTCCCGGGCATGAGCAGTTCTTC
cdr3_aa: CASSIGTGPGHEQFF
v_call: TRBV19
d_call: NA
clone_size: NA
j_call: TRBJ2-1

cdr3_nt: TGTGCCAGCAGCCCCCGACAGGGTCACACCGGGGAGCTGTTTTTT
cdr3_aa: CASSPRQGHTGELFF
v_call: TRBV5-4
d_call: TRBD1
clone_size: NA
j_call: TRBJ2-2

cdr3_nt: TGCAGTGCGGGCAGGACGGATGAAGCTTTCTTT
cdr3_aa: CSAGRTDEAFF
v_call: TRBV20-1
d_call: NA
clone_size: NA
j_call: TRBJ1-1

cdr3_nt: TGTGCCAGCAGCTTCAGGGGGTCGGAGACCCAGTACTTC
cdr3_aa: CASSFRGSETQYF
v_call: TRBV11-2
d_call: TRBD1
clone_size: NA
j_call: TRBJ2-5

cdr3_nt: TGTGCCAGCAGCGTAAGGCCCAAAAACATTCAGTACTTC
cdr3_aa: CASSVRPKNIQYF
v_call: TRBV9
d_call: NA
clone_size: NA
j_call: TRBJ2-4

cdr3_nt: TGTGCCAGCAGTGAAGATCACCTCGATGAGCAGTTCTTC
cdr3_aa: CASSEDHLDEQFF
v_call: TRBV25-1
d_call: NA
clone_size: NA
j_call: TRBJ2-1

cdr3_nt: TGTGCCAGCAGTGAATACAGGGGGCTCCTGAACACTGAAGCTTTCTTT
cdr3_aa: CASSEYRGLLNTEAFF
v_call: TRBV6-1
d_call: TRBD1
clone_size: NA
j_call: TRBJ1-1

cdr3_nt: TGCGCCAGCAGCTTGGCGGGACAGGGAATTAACTATGGCTACACCTTC
cdr3_aa: CASSLAGQGINYGYTF
v_call: TRBV5-1
d_call: TRBD1
clone_size: NA
j_call: TRBJ1-2

cdr3_nt: TGCAGTGCTAGTGGAGCGGGGGGACCAGAGACCCAGTACTTC
cdr3_aa: CSASGAGGPETQYF
v_call: TRBV20-1
d_call: TRBD2
clone_size: NA
j_call: TRBJ2-5

cdr3_nt: TGCGCCAGCAGCCTGGGCCCGCCGGGAGAGAGGGGGGCCACTGAAGCTTTCTTT
cdr3_aa: CASSLGPPGERGATEAFF
v_call: TRBV4-1
d_call: NA
clone_size: NA
j_call: TRBJ1-1

cdr3_nt: TGTGCCACCAGCAGAGCCCGACTGGACGAGCAGTACTTC
cdr3_aa: CATSRARLDEQYF
v_call: TRBV15
d_call: NA
clone_size: NA
j_call: TRBJ2-7

cdr3_nt: TGTGCCTGGAGCAACCTCCGGGACAGGGGTCCGACTGGCTCCTACAATGAGCAGTTCTTC
cdr3_aa: CAWSNLRDRGPTGSYNEQFF
v_call: TRBV30
d_call: TRBD1
clone_size: NA
j_call: TRBJ2-1

cdr3_nt: TGTGCCAGCAGCTTATGGGCTACTAGCACAGATACGCAGTATTTT
cdr3_aa: CASSLWATSTDTQYF
v_call: TRBV7-9
d_call: NA
clone_size: NA
j_call: TRBJ2-3